This T cell receptor beta chain derives from a study of blood T cell repertoires in COVID-19. J gave up 5 bases and V 3 bases, and 9 bases lay outside the gene matches. Per germline, CDR1 SGDLS and CDR2 YYNGEE. CDR3 size: 16 residues. Method: immunoSEQ multiplex PCR; TCRdb's copy keeps in-frame clones and lacks some. The data contain roughly 170,000 clones, roughly nine tenths of them seen just once; the ten biggest clones take up less than 25%. The clonotype originates from a man aged 65 to 85 with active or convalescent COVID-19. The chain combines TRBV9 with TRBJ1-5, with 9 positions matching TRBD1. Sequenced: peripheral blood. CDR3 DNA: TGTGCCAGCAGCGCCTCGGCCGGGACAGGGTATCAGCCCCAGCATTTT. This gives the protein CASSASAGTGYQPQHF.